This T cell receptor (beta chain) was captured in a study of molecular identifiers for immune sequencing clone quantification. Study conclusions and caveats: In a background of about 1 million naive cells, spiked Jurkat TCR RNA from one cell was reportedly detectable. Clones above 20 RNA copies contained over 98% of effector molecules and under 1% of naive molecules.

TCRdb reprocessed the PCR reads with MiXCR, giving one entry per CDR3 protein. The data hold 40,000 to 45,000 distinct CDR3 sequences, with 15% to 20% observed a single time. Construction of naive CD8 libraries employed about 18,000 to 1,000,000 sorted cells together with 10%, 30% or 50% RNA. Naive CD8 T cells, phenotype CD8+CD4-CCR7+CD45RA+, were sorted. This CDR3 comprises 15 residues. With 5 bases removed from V and 2 bases from J, the gap between germline ends came to 16 bases. Germline lookup yields CDR1 MDHEN and CDR2 SYDVKM. In its sample, this clonotype was seen many times. Its antigen remains unknown.

The source is a human donor in good health. Some libraries in this study had Jurkat cell RNA spiked in. The sample taken for sequencing was naive CD8+ T cells from blood, with Jurkat cell RNA spiked in. Subset defined: FACS-sorted CD8+CD4-CCR7+CD45RA+ naive T cells. The rearrangement uses TRBV28 and TRBJ2-7; D is possibly TRBD1 or TRBD2 (6 bases each). The CDR3 DNA reads TGTGCCAGCAGTCGCCCAGGGGCGGGAACCTACGAGCAGTACTTC. This encodes CASSRPGAGTYEQYF. The whole variable domain, filled in from reference TRBV28 and TRBJ2-7, reads DVKVTQSSRYLVKRTGEKVFLECVQDMDHENMFWYRQDPGLGLRLIYFSYDVKMKEKGDIPEGYSVSREKKERFSLILESASTNQTSMYLCASSRPGAGTYEQYFGPGTRLTVT.